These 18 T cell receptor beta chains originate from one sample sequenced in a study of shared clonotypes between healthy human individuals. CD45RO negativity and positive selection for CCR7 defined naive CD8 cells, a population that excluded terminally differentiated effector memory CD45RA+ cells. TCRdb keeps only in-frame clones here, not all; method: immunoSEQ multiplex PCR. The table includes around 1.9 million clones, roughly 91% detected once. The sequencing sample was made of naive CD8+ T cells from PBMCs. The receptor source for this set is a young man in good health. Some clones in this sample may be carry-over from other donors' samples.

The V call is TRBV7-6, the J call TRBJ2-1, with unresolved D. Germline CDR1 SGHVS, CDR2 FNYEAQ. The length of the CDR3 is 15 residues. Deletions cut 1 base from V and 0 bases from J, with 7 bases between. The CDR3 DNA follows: TGTGCCAGCAGCTTAGGGATAAGCTCCTACAATGAGCAGTTCTTC. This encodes CASSLGISSYNEQFF. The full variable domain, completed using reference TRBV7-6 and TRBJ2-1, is GAGVSQSPRYKVTKRGQDVALRCDPISGHVSLYWYRQALGQGPEFLTYFNYEAQQDKSGLPNDRFSAERPEGSISTLTIQRTEQRDSAMYRCASSLGISSYNEQFFGPGTRLTVL.

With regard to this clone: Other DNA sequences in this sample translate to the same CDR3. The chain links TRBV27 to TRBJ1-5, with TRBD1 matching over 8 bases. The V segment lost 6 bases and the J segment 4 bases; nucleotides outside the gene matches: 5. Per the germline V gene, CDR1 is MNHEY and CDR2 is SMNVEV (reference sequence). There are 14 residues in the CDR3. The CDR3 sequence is CASSPTGANQPQHF. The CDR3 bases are TGTGCCAGCAGCCCGACAGGGGCTAATCAGCCCCAGCATTTT.

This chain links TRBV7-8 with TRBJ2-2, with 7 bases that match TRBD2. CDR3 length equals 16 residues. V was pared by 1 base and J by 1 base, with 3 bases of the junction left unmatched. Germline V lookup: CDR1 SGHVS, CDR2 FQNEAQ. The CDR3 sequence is CASSLVERGNTGELFF. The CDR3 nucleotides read TGTGCCAGCAGCTTAGTGGAGCGGGGGAACACCGGGGAGCTGTTTTTT.

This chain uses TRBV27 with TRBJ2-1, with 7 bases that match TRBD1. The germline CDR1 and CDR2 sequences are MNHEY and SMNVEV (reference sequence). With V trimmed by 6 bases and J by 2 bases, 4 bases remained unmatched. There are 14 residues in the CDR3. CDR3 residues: CASSNRGPYNEQFF. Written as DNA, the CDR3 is TGTGCCAGCAGCAACAGGGGCCCCTACAATGAGCAGTTCTTC.

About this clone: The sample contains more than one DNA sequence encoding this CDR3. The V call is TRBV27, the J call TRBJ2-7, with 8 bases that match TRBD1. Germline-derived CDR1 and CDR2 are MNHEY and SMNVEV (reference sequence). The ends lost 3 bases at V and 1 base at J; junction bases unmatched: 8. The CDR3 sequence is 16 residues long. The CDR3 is CASSFSQGALSYEQYF. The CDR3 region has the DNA TGTGCCAGCAGTTTCTCGCAGGGGGCACTATCCTACGAGCAGTACTTC.

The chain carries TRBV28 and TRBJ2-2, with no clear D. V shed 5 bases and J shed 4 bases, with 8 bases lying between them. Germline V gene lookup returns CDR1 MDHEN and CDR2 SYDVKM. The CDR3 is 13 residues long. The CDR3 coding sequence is TGTGCCAGCAGTCTGACTTCCACCGGGGAGCTGTTTTTT. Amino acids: CASSLTSTGELFF.

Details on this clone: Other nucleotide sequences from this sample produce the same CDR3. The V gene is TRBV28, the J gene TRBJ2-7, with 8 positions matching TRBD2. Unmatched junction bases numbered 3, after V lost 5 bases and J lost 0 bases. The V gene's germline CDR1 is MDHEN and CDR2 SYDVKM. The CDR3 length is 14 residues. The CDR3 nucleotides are TGTGCCAGCAGTGAGGCGGGGGGCTCCTACGAGCAGTACTTC. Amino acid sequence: CASSEAGGSYEQYF.

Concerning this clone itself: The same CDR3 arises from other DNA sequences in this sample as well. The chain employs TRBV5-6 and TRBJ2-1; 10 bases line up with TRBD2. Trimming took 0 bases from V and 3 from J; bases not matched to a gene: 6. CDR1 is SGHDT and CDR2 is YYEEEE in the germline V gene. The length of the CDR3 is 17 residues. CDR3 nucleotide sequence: TGTGCCAGCAGCTTGGTTTCTAGCGGGAGTTTCTACAATGAGCAGTTCTTC. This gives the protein CASSLVSSGSFYNEQFF.

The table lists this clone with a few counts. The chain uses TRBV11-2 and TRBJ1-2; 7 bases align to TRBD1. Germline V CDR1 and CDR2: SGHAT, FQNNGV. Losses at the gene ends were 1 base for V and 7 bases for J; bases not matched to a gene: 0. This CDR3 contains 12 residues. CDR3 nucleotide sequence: TGTGCCAGCAGCTTAGGACAGGGTGGCTACACCTTC. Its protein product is CASSLGQGGYTF. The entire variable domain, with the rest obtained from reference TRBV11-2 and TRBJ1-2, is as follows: EAGVAQSPRYKIIEKRQSVAFWCNPISGHATLYWYQQILGQGPKLLIQFQNNGVVDDSQLPKDRFSAERLKGVDSTLKIQPAKLEDSAVYLCASSLGQGGYTFGSGTRLTVV.

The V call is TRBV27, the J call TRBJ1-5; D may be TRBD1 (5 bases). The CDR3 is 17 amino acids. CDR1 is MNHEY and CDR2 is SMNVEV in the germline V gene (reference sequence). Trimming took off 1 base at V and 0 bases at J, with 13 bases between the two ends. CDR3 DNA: TGTGCCAGCAGTTTATACGCGGGGACCGTTAGCAATCAGCCCCAGCATTTT. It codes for CASSLYAGTVSNQPQHF.

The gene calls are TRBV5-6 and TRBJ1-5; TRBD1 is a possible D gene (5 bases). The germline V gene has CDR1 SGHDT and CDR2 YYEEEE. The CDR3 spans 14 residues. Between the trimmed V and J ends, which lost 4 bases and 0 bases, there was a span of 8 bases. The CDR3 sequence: CASSRGGSNQPQHF. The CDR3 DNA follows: TGTGCCAGCAGCCGCGGGGGTAGCAATCAGCCCCAGCATTTT.

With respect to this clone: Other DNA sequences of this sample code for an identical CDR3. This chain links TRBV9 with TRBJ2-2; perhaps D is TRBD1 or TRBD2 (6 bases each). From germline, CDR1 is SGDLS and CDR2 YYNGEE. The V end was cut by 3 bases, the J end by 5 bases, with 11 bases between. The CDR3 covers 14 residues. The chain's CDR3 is CASSAGGGTGELFF. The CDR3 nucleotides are TGTGCCAGCAGCGCCGGAGGGGGAACCGGGGAGCTGTTTTTT.

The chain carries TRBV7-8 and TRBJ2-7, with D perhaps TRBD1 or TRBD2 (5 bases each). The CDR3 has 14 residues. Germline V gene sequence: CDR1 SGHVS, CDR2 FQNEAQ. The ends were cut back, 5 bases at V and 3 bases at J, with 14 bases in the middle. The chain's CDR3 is CASSPEAGNYEQYF. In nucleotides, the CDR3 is TGTGCCAGCAGCCCGGAGGCAGGGAACTACGAGCAGTACTTC.

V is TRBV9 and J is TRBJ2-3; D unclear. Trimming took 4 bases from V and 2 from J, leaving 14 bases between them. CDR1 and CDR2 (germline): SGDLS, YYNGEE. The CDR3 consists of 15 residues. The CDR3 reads CASSTPFSFTDTQYF. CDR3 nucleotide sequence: TGTGCCAGCAGCACCCCCTTTAGCTTCACAGATACGCAGTATTTT.

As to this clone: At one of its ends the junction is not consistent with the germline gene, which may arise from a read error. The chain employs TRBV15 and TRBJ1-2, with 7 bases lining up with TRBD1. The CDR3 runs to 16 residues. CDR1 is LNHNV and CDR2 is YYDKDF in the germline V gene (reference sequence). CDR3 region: CATSRDGTAANYGYTF. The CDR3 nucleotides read TGTGCCACCAGCCGAGATGGGACAGCAGCTAACTATGGCTACACCTTC. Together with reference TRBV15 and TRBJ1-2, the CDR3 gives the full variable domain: DAMVIQNPRYQVTQFGKPVTLSCSQTLNHNVMYWYQQKSSQAPKLLFHYYDKDFNNEADTPDNFQSRRPNTSFCFLDIRSPGLGDTAMYLCATSRDGTAANYGYTFGSGTRLTVV.

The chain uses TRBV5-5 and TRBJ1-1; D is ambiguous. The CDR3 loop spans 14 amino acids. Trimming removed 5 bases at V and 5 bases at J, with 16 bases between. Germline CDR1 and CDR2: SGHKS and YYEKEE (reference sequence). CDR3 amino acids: CASRGLYGRTEAFF. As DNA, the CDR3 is TGTGCCAGCAGAGGACTCTACGGGCGAACTGAAGCTTTCTTT.

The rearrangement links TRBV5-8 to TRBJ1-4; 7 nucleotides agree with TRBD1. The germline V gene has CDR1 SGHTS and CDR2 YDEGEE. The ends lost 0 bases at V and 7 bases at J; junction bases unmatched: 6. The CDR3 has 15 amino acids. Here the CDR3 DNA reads TGTGCCAGCAGCTTGGTTCGGGCAGGGGGTGAAAAACTGTTTTTT. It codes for CASSLVRAGGEKLFF.

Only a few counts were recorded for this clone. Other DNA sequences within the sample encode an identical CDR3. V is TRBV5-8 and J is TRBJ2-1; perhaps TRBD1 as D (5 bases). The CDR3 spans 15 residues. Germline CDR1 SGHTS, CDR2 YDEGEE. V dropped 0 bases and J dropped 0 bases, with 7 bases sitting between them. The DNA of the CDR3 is TGTGCCAGCAGCTTGGGACAGAGCTCCTACAATGAGCAGTTCTTC. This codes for CASSLGQSSYNEQFF.